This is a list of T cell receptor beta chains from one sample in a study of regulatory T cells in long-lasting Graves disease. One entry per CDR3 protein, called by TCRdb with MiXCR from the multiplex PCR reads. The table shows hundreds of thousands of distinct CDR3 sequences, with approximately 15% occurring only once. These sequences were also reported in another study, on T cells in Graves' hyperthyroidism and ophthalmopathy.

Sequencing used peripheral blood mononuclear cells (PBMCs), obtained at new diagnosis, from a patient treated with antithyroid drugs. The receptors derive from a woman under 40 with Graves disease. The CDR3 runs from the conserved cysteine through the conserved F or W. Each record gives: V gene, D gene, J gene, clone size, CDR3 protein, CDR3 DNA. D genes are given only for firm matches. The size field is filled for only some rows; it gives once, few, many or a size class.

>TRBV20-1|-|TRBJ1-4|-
CSARASTNEKLFF
TGCAGTGCTAGAGCGTCAACTAATGAAAAACTGTTTTTT
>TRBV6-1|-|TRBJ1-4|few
CASSPDRSNEKLFF
TGTGCCAGCAGTCCTGACAGATCTAATGAAAAACTGTTTTTT
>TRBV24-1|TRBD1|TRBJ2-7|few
CATSANTGTGKNEQYF
TGTGCCACCAGTGCCAACACCGGGACAGGAAAAAACGAGCAGTACTTC
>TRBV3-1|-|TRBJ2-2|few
CASSQVPGLNTGELFF
TGTGCCAGCAGCCAAGTTCCGGGCCTGAACACCGGGGAGCTGTTTTTT
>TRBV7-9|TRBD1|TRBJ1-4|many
CASSHPADRVGGEKLFF
TGTGCCAGCAGCCACCCAGCGGACAGGGTTGGCGGTGAAAAACTGTTTTTT
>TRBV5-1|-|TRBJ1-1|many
CASSSLGGPAEAFF
TGCGCCAGCAGCTCCCTGGGGGGTCCGGCTGAAGCTTTCTTT
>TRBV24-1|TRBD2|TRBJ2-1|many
CATSGPGTREIYNEQFF
TGTGCCACCAGTGGTCCCGGGACTAGAGAGATTTACAATGAGCAGTTCTTC
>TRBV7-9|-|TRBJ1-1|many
CASSPSAGQNTEAFF
TGTGCCAGCAGCCCATCGGCGGGACAGAACACTGAAGCTTTCTTT
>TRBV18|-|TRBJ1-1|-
CASSLGPSNTEAFF
TGTGCCAGCTCACTTGGGCCCTCGAACACTGAAGCTTTCTTT
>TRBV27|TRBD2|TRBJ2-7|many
CASSPPSEHGRYEQYF
TGTGCCAGCAGTCCCCCTTCGGAACACGGGAGGTACGAGCAGTACTTC
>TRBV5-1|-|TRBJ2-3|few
CASSLGKVVDTQYF
TGCGCCAGCAGCTTGGGGAAGGTTGTAGATACGCAGTATTTT
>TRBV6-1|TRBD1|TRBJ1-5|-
CASTDTGEAQPQHF
TGTGCCAGCACCGATACAGGGGAAGCACAGCCCCAGCATTTT
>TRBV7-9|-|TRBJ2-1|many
CASSSQLYVGIEQFF
TGTGCCAGCAGCTCCCAGTTATATGTGGGAATTGAGCAGTTCTTC
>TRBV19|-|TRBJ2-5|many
CATSTAERAETQYF
TGTGCCACCTCGACGGCTGAAAGGGCAGAGACCCAGTACTTC
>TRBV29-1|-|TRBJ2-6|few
CSVYAANVLTF
TGCAGCGTTTACGCGGCCAACGTCCTGACTTTC
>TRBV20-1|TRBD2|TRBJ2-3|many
CSWRMSGVTDTQYF
TGCAGTTGGCGAATGAGCGGGGTCACAGATACGCAGTATTTT
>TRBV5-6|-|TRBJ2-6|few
CASSLLFGANVLTF
TGTGCCAGCAGCTTGTTATTTGGGGCCAACGTCCTGACTTTC
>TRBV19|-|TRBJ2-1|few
CASTEASSGHNEQFF
TGTGCCAGTACCGAGGCTAGCTCCGGACACAATGAGCAGTTCTTC
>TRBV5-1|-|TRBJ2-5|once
CASSLGDRIQETQYF
TGCGCCAGCAGCTTGGGAGACCGAATCCAAGAGACCCAGTACTTC
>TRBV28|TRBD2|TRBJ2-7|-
CAAQRGTHYEQYF
TGTGCCGCCCAGCGGGGAACCCATTACGAGCAGTACTTC
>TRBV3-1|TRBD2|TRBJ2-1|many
CASSQGLSGSKGEQFF
TGTGCCAGCAGCCAAGGTCTTAGCGGGAGTAAGGGTGAGCAGTTCTTC
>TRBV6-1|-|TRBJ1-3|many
CASRAGQYSGNTIYF
TGTGCCAGCAGGGCCGGACAATACTCTGGAAACACCATATATTTT
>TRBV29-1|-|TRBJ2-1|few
CSVEGGRGYNEQFF
TGCAGCGTTGAAGGGGGAAGGGGATACAATGAGCAGTTCTTC
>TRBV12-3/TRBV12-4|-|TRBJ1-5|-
CASSHGGSNQPQHF
TGTGCCAGCAGCCACGGGGGAAGCAATCAGCCCCAGCATTTT
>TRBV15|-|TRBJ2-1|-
CATSRDRDSSYNEQFF
TGTGCCACCAGCAGAGATCGCGATAGCTCCTACAATGAGCAGTTCTTC
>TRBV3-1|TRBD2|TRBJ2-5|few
CASSQAASGWSTQYF
TGTGCCAGCAGCCAAGCGGCTAGCGGATGGAGTACCCAGTACTTC
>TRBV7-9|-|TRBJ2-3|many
CASSHPFRRRADTQYF
TGTGCCAGCAGCCACCCCTTTCGGAGGAGGGCAGATACGCAGTATTTT
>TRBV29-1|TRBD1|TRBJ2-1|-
CSGDREGLVGYEQFF
TGCAGCGGGGACAGGGAGGGTCTAGTAGGATATGAGCAGTTCTTC
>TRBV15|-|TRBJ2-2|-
CATSRERGAVPGELFF
TGTGCCACCAGCAGAGAACGGGGCGCGGTACCCGGGGAGCTGTTTTTT
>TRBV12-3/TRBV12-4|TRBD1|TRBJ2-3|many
CASSPDRVRTDTQYF
TGTGCCAGCAGTCCCGACAGGGTGAGGACAGATACGCAGTATTTT
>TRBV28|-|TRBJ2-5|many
CASSLYQGGETQYF
TGTGCCAGCAGTTTATACCAGGGCGGGGAGACCCAGTACTTC
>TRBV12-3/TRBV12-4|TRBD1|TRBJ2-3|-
CASSFRLAGTATDTQYF
TGTGCCAGCAGTTTCCGGCTAGCTGGGACAGCCACAGATACGCAGTATTTT
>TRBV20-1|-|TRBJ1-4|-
CSAKGHPANEKLFF
TGCAGTGCTAAAGGACACCCAGCTAATGAAAAACTGTTTTTT
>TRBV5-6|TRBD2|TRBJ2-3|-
CASSLALAGAWTDTQYF
TGTGCCAGCAGCTTGGCCCTGGCGGGAGCGTGGACAGATACGCAGTATTTT
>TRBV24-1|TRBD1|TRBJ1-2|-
CATSQGEVVGYTF
TGTGCCACCAGTCAGGGGGAGGTTGTTGGCTACACCTTC
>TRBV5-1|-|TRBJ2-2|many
CASSSRGTNTGELFF
TGCGCCAGCAGCTCCAGGGGCACGAACACCGGGGAGCTGTTTTTT
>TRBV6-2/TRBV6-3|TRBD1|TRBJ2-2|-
CASRPSPGQGFSDGELFF
TGTGCCAGCAGGCCCTCTCCGGGACAGGGGTTCTCGGACGGGGAGCTGTTTTTT
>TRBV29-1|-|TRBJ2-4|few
CSVEDLQKNLAKNIQYF
TGCAGCGTTGAAGATCTTCAAAAGAACTTAGCCAAAAACATTCAGTACTTC
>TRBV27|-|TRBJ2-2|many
CASSLVPGLNTGELFF
TGTGCCAGCAGTTTGGTCCCAGGGCTAAACACCGGGGAGCTGTTTTTT
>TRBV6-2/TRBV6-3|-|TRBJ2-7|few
CASSYSTGTYF
TGTGCCAGCAGTTACTCGACAGGAACGTACTTC
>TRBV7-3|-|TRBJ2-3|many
CASSRAGDTQYF
TGTGCCAGCAGCCGGGCGGGGGATACGCAGTATTTT
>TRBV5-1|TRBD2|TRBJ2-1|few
CASSFPELGGSGNEQFF
TGCGCCAGCAGCTTCCCCGAACTTGGCGGGAGTGGTAATGAGCAGTTCTTC
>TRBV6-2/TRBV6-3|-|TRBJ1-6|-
CASSYLSSYNSPLHF
TGTGCCAGCAGTTATTTGAGCTCCTATAATTCACCCCTCCACTTT
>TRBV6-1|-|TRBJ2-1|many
CASSVTPDHEQFF
TGTGCCAGCAGTGTGACCCCTGACCATGAGCAGTTCTTC